This TCR beta chain stems from a study of blood T cells in healthy people across ages. The overall study: Template switching picked up about one barcoded beta molecule for each two T cells. Study conclusions and caveats: Among T cells, TCR beta diversity per million cells dropped roughly linearly as age rose. It was found that TCR beta diversity correlated strongly with the percentage of naive T cells.

Caucasian individuals from Russia who were healthy and aged about 6 to 90 acted as donors. CDR1 is SGHVS, CDR2 FNYEAQ, per germline. The V end was cut by 0 bases, the J end by 2 bases, with 14 bases between. CDR3 length: 16 amino acids. About this clonotype: Antigen specificity is unknown.

The use of a sample-barcoded 5' primer and a J-beta primer mix characterized a second PCR of roughly 6 to 11 cycles. One entry per CDR3 protein, called by TCRdb with MiXCR from the 5' RACE reads. Of 1.5 million to 2 million distinct CDR3 sequences in the sample, 28% were seen once. This sequence was found in a woman in her twenties or thirties in good health. The sample taken for sequencing was blood. V and J are TRBV7-6 and TRBJ2-7; D may correspond to TRBD1 or TRBD2 (5 bases each). The CDR3 DNA reads TGTGCCAGCAGCTTAGCGGTGGCAGGGAGAGCCTACGAGCAGTACTTC. Its protein product is CASSLAVAGRAYEQYF.